This entry lists 9 T cell receptor beta chains sequenced from one sample in a study of spatial heterogeneity in lung cancer. Study outcomes and limitations: For expanded intratumoral alpha and beta TCRs, counts tracked tumor mutation counts.

Time point noted: sample taken at primary tumor resection. These receptors have no known antigen. A single record per CDR3 protein comes from TCRdb applying MiXCR to the 5' RACE reads. This table has around 7,800 distinct CDR3 sequences, over 8% appearing once. The sample consisted of lung tumor tissue, taken at surgery. All receptors come from a male donor with early-stage non-small cell lung cancer.

This clonotype was seen ten or more times. The chain couples TRBV29-1 to TRBJ2-5, with a tentative D call TRBD2 (6 bases). Germline-derived CDR1 and CDR2 are SQVTM and ANQGSEA. With 5 bases removed from V and 10 bases from J, the gap between germline ends came to 17 bases. This CDR3 has 12 residues. DNA of the CDR3: TGCAGCGTTCAGGTGGCCGGGGAGGACCAGTACTTC. Translating gives CSVQVAGEDQYF.

This clonotype is labeled medium-sized. CDR3 in amino acids: CASRSTGTGGLNTEAFF. The CDR3 nucleotides are TGTGCCAGCAGATCGACCGGGACAGGGGGCCTGAACACTGAAGCTTTCTTT. The chain uses TRBV6-5 and TRBJ1-1, with 12 bases aligning to TRBD1. Germline assignment: CDR1 MNHEY and CDR2 SVGAGI. The CDR3 is 17 residues long. V trimming: 6 bases; J trimming: 0 bases; junction bases outside the gene matches: 8.

This clonotype qualifies as medium-sized. V gene TRBV25-1 combines with J gene TRBJ1-3; D ambiguous. Germline CDR1 is MGHDK and CDR2 is SYGVNS. This CDR3 has 12 amino acids. V gave up 4 bases and J gave up 5 bases, with 6 bases separating them. The CDR3 loop reads CASSGVRNTIYF. Here the CDR3 DNA reads TGTGCCAGCAGTGGTGTTCGAAACACCATATATTTT.

This clonotype was recorded at least ten times. The CDR3 nucleotides read TGTGCCAGCAGCTTCTCGCGGATCACAGGGGAGCAGTTCTTC. Its protein is CASSFSRITGEQFF. V is TRBV5-5 and J is TRBJ2-1; weak D call: TRBD1 (6 bases). Deletions cut 2 bases from V and 10 bases from J, with 16 bases between. Germline lookup yields CDR1 SGHKS and CDR2 YYEKEE (reference sequence). This CDR3 has 14 residues. The whole variable domain, remainder taken from reference TRBV5-5 and TRBJ2-1, is DAGVTQSPTHLIKTRGQQVTLRCSPISGHKSVSWYQQVLGQGPQFIFQYYEKEERGRGNFPDRFSARQFPNYSSELNVNALLLGDSALYLCASSFSRITGEQFFGPGTRLTVL.

The chain recombines TRBV7-2 with TRBJ2-7, with D hard to call. The CDR3 length is 14 residues. Trimming removed 1 base at V and 0 bases at J, with 7 bases between. Looked up from germline, CDR1 is SGHTA and CDR2 is FQGNSA. The CDR3 bases are TGTGCCAGCAGCTTAGGGCAGCACTCCTACGAGCAGTACTTC. Translated, it gives CASSLGQHSYEQYF.

This clonotype qualifies as medium-sized. The J gene is TRBJ2-7, the V gene TRBV5-1, with TRBD1 matching 8 bases. The germline V gene encodes CDR1 SGHRS and CDR2 YFSETQ. The CDR3 consists of 15 residues. V was pared by 3 bases and J by 0 bases, with 5 bases of the junction left unmatched. DNA of the CDR3: TGCGCCAGCAGCTCCCAGGGGGCAACCTCCTACGAGCAGTACTTC. This encodes CASSSQGATSYEQYF.

There are many counts of this clonotype. CDR3 coding DNA: TGTGCCAGTAAACGCCTTTTGGGGGGCGCAGATGGCTACACCTTC. This translates into CASKRLLGGADGYTF. This rearrangement joins TRBV19 to TRBJ1-2; D is perhaps TRBD1 (6 bases). This CDR3 comprises 15 residues. V gave up 7 bases and J gave up 6 bases, with 21 bases separating them. Germline CDR1 and CDR2: LNHDA and SQIVND (reference sequence).

Relative to its sample, this clonotype is medium-sized. The chain uses TRBV2 and TRBJ2-5, with unresolved D. Germline V gene lookup returns CDR1 SNHLY and CDR2 FYNNEI. CDR3 size: 13 residues. With 10 bases removed from V and 1 base from J, the gap between germline ends came to 13 bases. The CDR3 reads CATGTPAQETQYF. For the CDR3, the DNA is TGTGCCACCGGAACGCCGGCCCAAGAGACCCAGTACTTC.

By share, this clonotype counts as medium-sized. V is TRBV10-3 and J is TRBJ2-1, with unresolved D. Germline V gene lookup returns CDR1 ENHRY and CDR2 SYGVKD. Deletions cut 0 bases from V and 6 bases from J, with 9 bases between. The CDR3 has 14 amino acids. CDR3 in DNA: TGTGCCATCAGTGAGTCAGCTTACAGCAATGAGCAGTTCTTC. Its translation: CAISESAYSNEQFF.